Reported below is one T cell receptor beta chain. Its antigen remains unidentified. Germline V gene sequence: CDR1 SGDLS, CDR2 YYNGEE. The CDR3 sequence is 13 residues long. With V trimmed by 3 bases and J by 10 bases, 4 bases remained unmatched. The template used for profiling TCR beta VDJ and CDR3 was genomic DNA. TCRdb reanalysed the reads using MiXCR and keeps one entry per CDR3 protein. The sample lists about 160,000 distinct CDR3 sequences; about 45% were seen once. These data belong to a study of CD8+CD57+ T cells in acquired aplastic anemia. Study summary: When averaged, DNA from sorted CD4+ and CD8+ cells came to 3.2 ug.

Points from the study as a whole: Patients and controls had in common fewer than 30 CD8+ CDR3 sequences. For CD8+ Simpson's diversity, patients and controls showed no significant difference.

Patients who underwent sequencing had shown CD8+CD57+ cell expansion by flow cytometry. Every patient had severe acquired aplastic anemia. V usage is TRBV9 and J usage is TRBJ1-6; TRBD1 matches at 7 bases. The material sequenced was sorted CD4+, CD8+, or CD8+CD57+ T cells (not recorded which) from PBMCs. The sequence derives from a human donor with aplastic anemia. The CDR3 spells CASSAADRSPLHF. In nucleotides, the CDR3 is TGTGCCAGCAGCGCAGCGGACAGGTCACCCCTCCACTTT.